This T cell receptor beta chain was captured in a study of identical twins. Study findings and constraints: Findings depended on cross-sectional statistics rather than tracking the same donors.

Points on this clonotype: Antigen unknown.

TCRdb analysed the 5' RACE reads with MiXCR anew, one entry per CDR3 protein. The sample includes 450,000 or so distinct CDR3 sequences, 20% to 25% of them seen just once. This sample also belongs to another study, concerning T cells expressing NK-cell markers. That report notes: Sorting was restricted to alpha-beta TCR T cells by an anti-gamma-delta TCR antibody in several experiments. About 1.0-7.0% of CD8+ T cells in roughly six donors belonged to dominant NKG2C+ clonotypes. Expanded NKG2C+ T cell clones were not confirmed as HCMV-specific.

Material: CD4+ T cells sorted from blood. The TCR sequence derives from a woman aged 18-35 years in good health.

CDR3 nucleotides: TGCAGCGTTGGGATGGGTTGGGGGATGAACACTGAAGCTTTCTTT. It is translated as CSVGMGWGMNTEAFF. This chain uses TRBV29-1 with TRBJ1-1; possible D gene TRBD1, 5 bases. The CDR3 runs 15 residues. From germline, CDR1 is SQVTM and CDR2 ANQGSEA. Trimming removed 4 bases at V and 0 bases at J, with 15 bases between.